One sample yielded the 22 T cell receptor beta chains listed below, sequenced in a study of OX40 agonist ivuxolimab in advanced cancers. Profiling relied on immunoSEQ multiplex PCR, and the TCRdb table lists in-frame clones only, not all of them. Of around 74,000 clones in the sample, less than 95% were seen once. Sequencing used CD4+ or CD8+ T cells sorted from blood, obtained in a trial of the OX40 agonist ivuxolimab. The origin of the receptors is an adult with an advanced solid tumor such as melanoma, head and neck, liver or kidney cancer.

The chain links TRBV7-9 to TRBJ2-1; the D is unclear. V was shortened by 5 bases and J by 8 bases, with 13 bases between the two germline ends. The CDR3 has 13 amino acids. Germline V gives CDR1 SEHNR, CDR2 FQNEAQ (reference sequence). The CDR3 nucleotides are TGTGCCAGCAGCCCAAGTCCAAGGGATGAGCAGTTCTTC. Its translation is CASSPSPRDEQFF.

The rearrangement links TRBV6-6 to TRBJ2-5; D is tentatively TRBD1 or TRBD2 (5 bases each). The germline V and J ends were trimmed by 0 bases and 1 base, with 12 bases remaining between them. Germline lookup yields CDR1 MNHNY and CDR2 SVGAGI (reference sequence). This CDR3 comprises 16 residues. CDR3 sequence (DNA): TGTGCCAGCAGTTACTCGCCAGGTGGGACCCAAGAGACCCAGTACTTC. Amino acids: CASSYSPGGTQETQYF.

The genes are TRBV9 and TRBJ2-3; D may be TRBD2 (5 bases). Germline CDR1 and CDR2: SGDLS and YYNGEE. The V end was cut by 4 bases, the J end by 6 bases, with 15 bases between. This CDR3 comprises 14 residues. CDR3 protein: CASSRGPLLDTQYF. The CDR3 bases are TGTGCCAGCAGCCGAGGGCCTCTTTTGGATACGCAGTATTTT.

This chain joins TRBV5-1 and TRBJ2-3, with 7 bases matching TRBD1. The CDR3 is 15 residues long. Germline trimming cut 4 bases from V and 2 bases from J; bases unmatched to any gene: 7. Per germline, CDR1 SGHRS and CDR2 YFSETQ. The CDR3 region has the DNA TGCGCCAGCAGCCCGACAGGGTATTTCACAGATACGCAGTATTTT. Translation: CASSPTGYFTDTQYF.

The J gene is TRBJ1-5, the V gene TRBV27; D uncertain. Germline-derived CDR1 and CDR2 are MNHEY and SMNVEV (reference sequence). This CDR3 contains 13 residues. V was pared by 2 bases and J by 8 bases, with 10 bases between. Here the CDR3 reads CASSLTLWEPQHF. The DNA of the CDR3 is TGTGCCAGCAGTTTAACCCTCTGGGAGCCCCAGCATTTT.

The chain has TRBV6-5 and TRBJ2-2; D may be TRBD1 or TRBD2 (6 bases each). Trimming took off 1 base at V and 7 bases at J, with 13 bases between the two ends. The CDR3 is made up of 15 amino acids. Per the germline V gene, CDR1 is MNHEY and CDR2 is SVGAGI. The CDR3 sequence: CASSYLVGGDGELFF. The CDR3 DNA sequence: TGTGCCAGCAGTTACTTGGTGGGGGGCGACGGGGAGCTGTTTTTT.

The V and J genes are TRBV15 and TRBJ2-5, with no clear D. Looked up from germline, CDR1 is LNHNV and CDR2 is YYDKDF (reference sequence). V lost 1 base and J lost 4, with 7 bases in between. This CDR3 has 13 amino acids. The CDR3 region has the DNA TGTGCCACCAGCAGAGTTCCAGGAGAGACCCAGTACTTC. This gives the protein CATSRVPGETQYF.

The rearrangement joins TRBV7-9 to TRBJ2-7; D possibly corresponds to TRBD1 (6 bases). V was pared by 7 bases and J by 1 base, with 20 bases between. Germline V gene lookup returns CDR1 SEHNR and CDR2 FQNEAQ (reference sequence). This CDR3 has 16 residues. DNA for the CDR3: TGTGCCAGCAACCTGGGAACAGGGCCTCTTTCCTACGAGCAGTACTTC. Translated, it gives CASNLGTGPLSYEQYF.

The J gene is TRBJ2-7, the V gene TRBV7-9; D may correspond to TRBD1 or TRBD2 (5 bases each). The V gene lost 5 bases and the J gene lost 3 bases, with 14 bases spanning the gap. The CDR3 loop spans 14 amino acids. The germline V gene encodes CDR1 SEHNR and CDR2 FQNEAQ (reference sequence). DNA for the CDR3: TGTGCCAGCAGCCGCCAAGGGACCTACTACGAGCAGTACTTC. It encodes CASSRQGTYYEQYF.

This chain connects TRBV6-5 to TRBJ2-5; 12 nucleotides match TRBD2. The V segment lost 6 bases and the J segment 4 bases; nucleotides outside the gene matches: 6. This CDR3 has 15 amino acids. Germline CDR1 reads MNHEY; CDR2 reads SVGAGI. The CDR3 DNA is TGTGCCAGCAGAACGGGACTAGCGGGCTCAGAGACCCAGTACTTC. Amino acids: CASRTGLAGSETQYF.

The V gene is TRBV5-5, the J gene TRBJ2-5; 7 nucleotides align to TRBD2. V was pared by 4 bases and J by 5 bases, with 8 bases of the junction left unmatched. Germline V gene lookup returns CDR1 SGHKS and CDR2 YYEKEE (reference sequence). This CDR3 has 14 residues. For the CDR3, the DNA is TGTGCCAGCAGCCCGAGCGCGGGGGAGGAGACCCAGTACTTC. Its protein product is CASSPSAGEETQYF.

The chain joins TRBV19 to TRBJ2-2; D gene ambiguous. The CDR3 is 12 residues long. V shed 3 bases and J shed 6 bases, with 5 bases lying between them. Germline assignment: CDR1 LNHDA and CDR2 SQIVND (reference sequence). CDR3 residues: CASSIYPGELFF. As DNA, the CDR3 is TGTGCCAGTAGTATCTACCCCGGGGAGCTGTTTTTT.

The V call is TRBV4-2, the J call TRBJ2-7; D perhaps matches TRBD2 (5 bases). Trimming took off 0 bases at V and 3 bases at J, with 15 bases between the two ends. The germline V gene has CDR1 LGHNA and CDR2 YNFKEQ. This CDR3 contains 16 residues. The CDR3 DNA sequence: TGTGCCAGCAGCCAAGATCGCGGGCTAGCTGGCTACGAGCAGTACTTC. Its translation: CASSQDRGLAGYEQYF.

The chain is built from TRBV19 and TRBJ1-5; D call uncertain. Trimming left V 2 bases short and J 2 bases short, with 10 bases between. From germline, CDR1 is LNHDA and CDR2 SQIVND (reference sequence). This CDR3 has 15 amino acids. CDR3 in DNA: TGTGCCAGTAGTATAAGCAATGAGGGCAATCAGCCCCAGCATTTT. This translates into CASSISNEGNQPQHF. The full variable domain, its missing parts supplied by reference TRBV19 and TRBJ1-5, is DGGITQSPKYLFRKEGQNVTLSCEQNLNHDAMYWYRQDPGQGLRLIYYSQIVNDFQKGDIAEGYSVSREKKESFPLTVTSAQKNPTAFYLCASSISNEGNQPQHFGDGTRLSIL.

The chain is built from TRBV13 and TRBJ2-7; 7 bases align to TRBD1. The germline V gene encodes CDR1 PRHDT and CDR2 FYEKMQ (reference sequence). V shed 1 base and J 2 bases; nucleotides not matched to a gene: 8. This CDR3 is 16 amino acids long. CDR3 coding DNA: TGTGCCAGCAGCTTAGCCTTACAGGGGATCCCCTACGAGCAGTACTTC. Its translation: CASSLALQGIPYEQYF.

The chain combines TRBV5-6 with TRBJ2-1; D is uncertain. This CDR3 region has 15 residues. V was shortened by 4 bases and J by 5 bases, with 16 bases between the two germline ends. Per the germline V gene, CDR1 is SGHDT and CDR2 is YYEEEE. CDR3 in amino acids: CASSPPTPHHNEQFF. In DNA, the CDR3 is TGTGCCAGCAGCCCTCCGACCCCGCATCACAATGAGCAGTTCTTC.

The chain joins TRBV29-1 to TRBJ2-5, with D tentatively TRBD2 (7 bases). Between the trimmed V and J ends, which lost 3 bases and 5 bases, there was a span of 13 bases. Germline values: CDR1 SQVTM, CDR2 ANQGSEA. This CDR3 has 13 amino acids. The CDR3 here is CSVDPGGGETQYF. For the CDR3, the DNA is TGCAGCGTTGATCCGGGGGGCGGGGAGACCCAGTACTTC.

This chain links TRBV5-1 with TRBJ1-5, with 9 bases matching TRBD1. This CDR3 is built from 15 residues. J gave up 3 bases and V 4 bases, and 5 bases lay outside the gene matches. From germline, CDR1 is SGHRS and CDR2 YFSETQ. CDR3 nucleotides: TGCGCCAGCAGCCCGGGACAGGGCCTCAATCAGCCCCAGCATTTT. Its translation is CASSPGQGLNQPQHF.

The chain is built from TRBV27 and TRBJ1-5, with a tentative D call TRBD1 (5 bases). In germline, CDR1 is MNHEY, CDR2 SMNVEV (reference sequence). Trimming shortened V by 3 bases and J by 4 bases, and 13 bases separated the two germline ends. This CDR3 is built from 15 residues. The CDR3 coding sequence is TGTGCCAGCAGTTTTAGTACAGGATCTAATCAGCCCCAGCATTTT. Amino acids: CASSFSTGSNQPQHF.

V is TRBV5-3 and J is TRBJ1-4; 10 bases match TRBD1. TRBV5-3 is noted as an ORF with a role that remains uncertain. Germline trimming cut 4 bases from V and 1 base from J; bases unmatched to any gene: 7. This CDR3 spans 17 amino acids. The chain's CDR3 is CARSPRTGGKTNEKLFF. Here the CDR3 DNA reads TGTGCCAGAAGCCCCCGGACAGGGGGAAAAACTAATGAAAAACTGTTTTTT.

The chain links TRBV6-6 to TRBJ2-7; D possibly uses TRBD1 or TRBD2 (5 bases each). The CDR3 covers 13 residues. The germline CDR1 and CDR2 sequences are MNHNY and SVGAGI (reference sequence). Trimming removed 2 bases at V and 6 bases at J, with 11 bases between. In DNA form, the CDR3 reads TGTGCCAGCAGTTACCCGGGACCTCTCGAGCAGTACTTC. It translates to CASSYPGPLEQYF.

The V gene is TRBV10-3, the J gene TRBJ2-3; 9 nucleotides agree with TRBD2. CDR3 length: 15 residues. V lost 2 bases to trimming and J lost 4 bases; unmatched junction nucleotides: 4. Germline V gene sequence: CDR1 ENHRY, CDR2 SYGVKD. The CDR3 nucleotides read TGTGCCATCAGTGAGCGGCGGGGGGGCCCAGATACGCAGTATTTT. It translates to CAISERRGGPDTQYF.